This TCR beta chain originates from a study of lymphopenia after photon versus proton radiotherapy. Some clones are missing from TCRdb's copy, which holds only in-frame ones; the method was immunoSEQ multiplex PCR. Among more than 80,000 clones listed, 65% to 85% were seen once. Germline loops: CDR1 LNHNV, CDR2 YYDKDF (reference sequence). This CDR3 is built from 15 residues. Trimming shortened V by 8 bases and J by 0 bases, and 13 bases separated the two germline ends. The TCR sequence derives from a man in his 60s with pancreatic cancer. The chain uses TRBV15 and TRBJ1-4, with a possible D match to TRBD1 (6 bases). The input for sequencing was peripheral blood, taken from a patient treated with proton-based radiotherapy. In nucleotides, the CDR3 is TGTGCCACCCGGGACACCCATGCAACTAATGAAAAACTGTTTTTT. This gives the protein CATRDTHATNEKLFF.